These 8 T cell receptor beta chains were all obtained from the same sample, sequenced in a study of cytomegalovirus exposure and HLA in healthy donors. The PCR had 60 Vbeta and 13 Jbeta primers. Profiling relied on immunoSEQ multiplex PCR, and the TCRdb table lists in-frame clones only, not all of them. The table has under 150,000 clones, 75% to 80% seen once. The sequenced sample was PBMCs. Every receptor here comes from a woman in her forties in good health and CMV-seropositive.

This clone was seen just once. The chain carries TRBV28 and TRBJ2-1, with D possibly matching TRBD2 (7 bases). Trimming removed 5 bases at V and 0 bases at J, with 17 bases between. This CDR3 spans 17 amino acids. Germline CDR1 MDHEN, CDR2 SYDVKM. The CDR3 reads CASSPWEGGGSYNEQFF. The CDR3 DNA reads as TGTGCCAGCAGTCCATGGGAGGGGGGGGGCTCCTACAATGAGCAGTTCTTC. Based on the CDR3 plus reference TRBV28 and TRBJ2-1, the full variable domain is DVKVTQSSRYLVKRTGEKVFLECVQDMDHENMFWYRQDPGLGLRLIYFSYDVKMKEKGDIPEGYSVSREKKERFSLILESASTNQTSMYLCASSPWEGGGSYNEQFFGPGTRLTVL.

The genes are TRBV12-5 and TRBJ2-7, with D perhaps TRBD2 (5 bases). V was shortened by 5 bases and J by 4 bases, with 12 bases between the two germline ends. The CDR3 is 13 residues long. Per the germline V gene, CDR1 is LGHNT and CDR2 is FRNRAP. CDR3 nucleotides: TGTGCTAGTGGTGGGGAGAAGAAGTACGAGCAGTACTTC. As protein: CASGGEKKYEQYF.

The chain has TRBV2 and TRBJ1-2; TRBD1 might be the D (5 bases). This CDR3 comprises 16 residues. The V gene lost 0 bases and the J gene lost 4 bases, with 15 bases spanning the gap. Germline values: CDR1 SNHLY, CDR2 FYNNEI. This chain's CDR3 is CASSEAVGAGIYGYTF. CDR3 DNA: TGTGCCAGCAGTGAAGCAGTCGGTGCAGGGATCTATGGCTACACCTTC. Full variable domain (outside the CDR3, taken from reference TRBV2 and TRBJ1-2): EPEVTQTPSHQVTQMGQEVILRCVPISNHLYFYWYRQILGQKVEFLVSFYNNEISEKSEIFDDQFSVERPDGSNFTLKIRSTKLEDSAMYFCASSEAVGAGIYGYTFGSGTRLTVV.

This clone is a singleton in its sample. CDR3 sequence: CASSPGRTSGALDEQFF. The CDR3, as DNA: TGCGCCAGCAGTCCCGGGAGAACTAGCGGAGCCCTCGATGAGCAGTTCTTC. This rearrangement joins TRBV5-1 to TRBJ2-1; 8 nucleotides line up with TRBD2. CDR1 and CDR2 (germline): SGHRS, YFSETQ. V lost 5 bases, J lost 8 bases, and 18 bases stayed unmatched. This CDR3 contains 17 residues.

This chain links TRBV5-1 with TRBJ1-1; weak D call: TRBD1 (5 bases). V lost 1 base, J lost 1 base, and 8 bases lay in between. The length of the CDR3 is 14 residues. The V gene's germline CDR1 is SGHRS and CDR2 YFSETQ. In DNA, the CDR3 is TGCGCCAGCAGCTTGATAGGGGAGAACACTGAAGCTTTCTTT. Translated, it gives CASSLIGENTEAFF. Full variable domain (missing parts from reference TRBV5-1 and TRBJ1-1): KAGVTQTPRYLIKTRGQQVTLSCSPISGHRSVSWYQQTPGQGLQFLFEYFSETQRNKGNFPGRFSGRQFSNSRSEMNVSTLELGDSALYLCASSLIGENTEAFFGQGTRLTVV.

V and J are TRBV6-5 and TRBJ1-5; D is unresolved. Germline loops: CDR1 MNHEY, CDR2 SVGAGI. The CDR3 is made up of 13 amino acids. V gave up 6 bases and J gave up 8 bases, with 14 bases separating them. CDR3 region: CASRRIMDEPQHF. The CDR3 region has the DNA TGTGCCAGCAGGAGGATTATGGATGAGCCCCAGCATTTT.

The rearrangement uses TRBV30 and TRBJ1-3; the D is unclear. Germline V CDR1 and CDR2: GTSNPN, SVGIG (reference sequence). The CDR3 totals 13 residues. The V end was cut by 4 bases, the J end by 0 bases, with 7 bases between. The DNA of the CDR3 is TGTGCCTGGACGTCGGGCTCTGGAAACACCATATATTTT. This translates into CAWTSGSGNTIYF.

This chain connects TRBV9 to TRBJ2-3; 10 nucleotides align to TRBD1. Germline V lookup: CDR1 SGDLS, CDR2 YYNGEE. J gave up 1 base and V 4 bases, and 12 bases lay outside the gene matches. The CDR3 length is 18 residues. Written as DNA, the CDR3 is TGTGCCAGCAGCCCACAAGCCCGCGGGACAGGGGGCACAGATACGCAGTATTTT. It encodes CASSPQARGTGGTDTQYF.